The rows below give T cell receptor beta chains drawn from one sample of a study of cytomegalovirus exposure and HLA in healthy donors. TCRdb keeps only in-frame clones here, not all; method: immunoSEQ multiplex PCR. The table lists about 60,000 clones, less than 96% of them singletons. Sequenced sample: PBMCs. The receptors shown here come from a woman between 18 and 29 years old in good health and CMV-seronegative. CDR3s include the opening cysteine and the closing phenylalanine or tryptophan. Fields, in order: CDR3 protein, CDR3 DNA, clone size, D gene, J gene, V gene. A D gene is named only where the DNA matches it firmly. The size field is filled for only some rows; it gives once, few, many or a size class.

CASSWGLSSYNEQFF	TGTGCCAGCAGCTGGGGCCTGAGCTCCTACAATGAGCAGTTCTTC	-	-	TRBJ2-1	TRBV7-3
CASSVATSGNTGELFF	TGTGCCAGCAGCGTAGCCACTAGCGGGAACACCGGGGAGCTGTTTTTT	-	TRBD2	TRBJ2-2	TRBV9
CAWSWGVGNTEAFF	TGTGCCTGGAGTTGGGGGGTCGGTAACACTGAAGCTTTCTTT	-	-	TRBJ1-1	TRBV30
CASSAPAGIGYEQYF	TGTGCCAGCAGCGCCCCAGCGGGGATCGGCTACGAGCAGTACTTC	-	TRBD2	TRBJ2-7	TRBV7-2
CASSPRAQGRGTEAFF	TGTGCCAGCAGCCCTAGGGCCCAGGGTAGGGGCACTGAAGCTTTCTTT	-	-	TRBJ1-1	TRBV7-8
CASRPREGYGYTF	TGTGCCAGCAGGCCCAGGGAGGGCTATGGCTACACCTTC	-	-	TRBJ1-2	TRBV2
CASSPGWDREWAKNIQYF	TGTGCCAGCTCACCGGGATGGGACAGGGAATGGGCCAAAAACATTCAGTACTTC	-	TRBD1	TRBJ2-4	TRBV18
CASSLGSSGATDTQYF	TGTGCCAGCAGTTTAGGTTCTAGCGGGGCCACAGATACGCAGTATTTT	-	TRBD2	TRBJ2-3	TRBV27
CASSPGGRAWEKLFF	TGTGCCAGCAGCCCCGGCGGGAGGGCTTGGGAAAAACTGTTTTTT	-	-	TRBJ1-4	TRBV9
CASSLAGVTEAFF	TGTGCCAGCAGCTTGGCGGGAGTCACTGAAGCTTTCTTT	once	-	TRBJ1-1	TRBV5-4
CASSLGQEKNTGELFF	TGTGCCAGCTCACTCGGACAGGAAAAGAACACCGGGGAGCTGTTTTTT	-	TRBD1	TRBJ2-2	TRBV18
CASSLDGAGSYNEQFF	TGCGCCAGCAGCTTGGACGGGGCGGGGTCCTACAATGAGCAGTTCTTC	-	-	TRBJ2-1	TRBV5-1
CAWSPTGEKLFF	TGTGCCTGGAGTCCGACAGGGGAAAAACTGTTTTTT	-	TRBD1	TRBJ1-4	TRBV30
CASSPQGQGIKDTQYF	TGTGCCAGCAGCCCCCAGGGACAGGGTATCAAGGATACGCAGTATTTT	-	TRBD1	TRBJ2-3	TRBV7-3
CATSRKQGAGNQPQHF	TGTGCCACCAGCAGAAAACAGGGGGCCGGCAATCAGCCCCAGCATTTT	-	TRBD1	TRBJ1-5	TRBV15
CASSGPRDTGNTIYF	TGTGCCAGCAGTGGCCCGAGGGACACTGGAAACACCATATATTTT	-	-	TRBJ1-3	TRBV28
CASSLDGGLGKNIQYF	TGTGCCAGCAGCTTAGATGGCGGGTTGGGCAAAAACATTCAGTACTTC	-	-	TRBJ2-4	TRBV11-2
CASSDPGRQLEQFF	TGTGCCAGTAGTGACCCAGGGAGGCAGCTTGAGCAGTTCTTC	-	-	TRBJ2-1	TRBV19
CASTGFANYGYTF	TGTGCCAGTACAGGGTTCGCAAACTATGGCTACACCTTC	-	-	TRBJ1-2	TRBV19
CASSPPPREGYTF	TGTGCCAGCTCACCACCCCCCCGGGAGGGCTACACCTTC	-	-	TRBJ1-2	TRBV18
CASSPTIQGIHNEQFF	TGTGCCAGCTCACCTACGATACAGGGGATCCACAATGAGCAGTTCTTC	-	TRBD1	TRBJ2-1	TRBV18
CASSFTRGNNEKLFF	TGTGCCAGCAGTTTTACCAGGGGGAATAATGAAAAACTGTTTTTT	-	TRBD1	TRBJ1-4	TRBV27
CATSRPRDYLPNEQFF	TGTGCCACCAGCAGGCCCCGGGACTACCTCCCCAATGAGCAGTTCTTC	-	TRBD2	TRBJ2-1	TRBV15
CASSPGPTSEYEQYF	TGTGCCAGCAGCCCAGGGCCGACTAGCGAGTACGAGCAGTACTTC	-	TRBD2	TRBJ2-7	TRBV11-2
CSVGGSGTGELFF	TGCAGCGTTGGCGGGAGTGGGACCGGGGAGCTGTTTTTT	-	TRBD2	TRBJ2-2	TRBV29-1
CASSLGAYEQYF	TGTGCCAGCAGCTTAGGGGCGTACGAGCAGTACTTC	-	-	TRBJ2-7	TRBV11-2
CSVSQAGSNQPQHF	TGCAGCGTTAGCCAGGCGGGGAGCAATCAGCCCCAGCATTTT	-	-	TRBJ1-5	TRBV29-1
CASSELAGRSGANVLTF	TGTGCCAGCAGTGAACTGGCAGGGCGCTCTGGGGCCAACGTCCTGACTTTC	-	-	TRBJ2-6	TRBV2
CASSPRTSGGPSTDTQYF	TGCGCCAGCAGCCCCAGGACTAGCGGGGGCCCCAGCACAGATACGCAGTATTTT	-	TRBD2	TRBJ2-3	TRBV5-1
CASSLSTVNTEAFF	TGTGCCAGCAGTTTATCGACAGTGAACACTGAAGCTTTCTTT	-	-	TRBJ1-1	TRBV27
CASSHQTAEAFF	TGTGCCAGCAGCCACCAGACAGCTGAAGCTTTCTTT	-	-	TRBJ1-1	TRBV4-2
CASSVAAARRTDTQYF	TGTGCCAGCAGCGTAGCCGCCGCCAGGCGCACAGATACGCAGTATTTT	-	-	TRBJ2-3	TRBV9
CASSRDRVNNEQFF	TGCGCCAGCAGCAGGGACAGGGTCAACAATGAGCAGTTCTTC	-	TRBD1	TRBJ2-1	TRBV10-1
CASTRTDSNQPQHF	TGCGCCAGCACCAGGACAGATAGCAATCAGCCCCAGCATTTT	-	-	TRBJ1-5	TRBV4-3
CASSYRAGAGYEQYF	TGTGCCAGCAGTTATAGGGCGGGAGCGGGATACGAGCAGTACTTC	-	TRBD2	TRBJ2-7	TRBV6-6
CASGPGHGDTQYF	TGTGCCAGCGGGCCAGGGCACGGAGATACGCAGTATTTT	-	-	TRBJ2-3	TRBV7-2
CATQQGAGTGELFF	TGTGCCACCCAACAGGGGGCGGGCACCGGGGAGCTGTTTTTT	once	TRBD1	TRBJ2-2	TRBV6-4
CASSPGLAGVTGELFF	TGTGCCAGCAGCCCGGGACTAGCGGGGGTCACCGGGGAGCTGTTTTTT	-	TRBD2	TRBJ2-2	TRBV7-3
CASRIGESGNTIYF	TGTGCCAGTAGGATAGGAGAATCTGGAAACACCATATATTTT	-	-	TRBJ1-3	TRBV19
CASSSGLAGASTDTQYF	TGTGCCAGCTCCTCGGGACTAGCGGGGGCCTCCACAGATACGCAGTATTTT	-	TRBD2	TRBJ2-3	TRBV18
CASSIGGNRETQYF	TGTGCCAGTAGTATAGGAGGGAACAGAGAGACCCAGTACTTC	once	-	TRBJ2-5	TRBV19
CASTTRGQGETQYF	TGTGCCAGCACTACCAGGGGGCAAGGAGAGACCCAGTACTTC	-	TRBD1	TRBJ2-5	TRBV28
CASSLVPGQDNEQFF	TGTGCCAGCAGCTTAGTCCCGGGACAGGACAATGAGCAGTTCTTC	once	TRBD1	TRBJ2-1	TRBV7-2
CAWIREGTEQYF	TGTGCCTGGATCCGGGAGGGAACCGAGCAGTACTTC	-	TRBD2	TRBJ2-7	TRBV30
CASSPQAAARGNQPQHF	TGTGCCAGCAGTCCCCAAGCAGCCGCGCGGGGGAATCAGCCCCAGCATTTT	-	-	TRBJ1-5	TRBV27
CASSYSVAGGRETQYF	TGTGCCAGCAGTTACTCGGTAGCGGGGGGGAGGGAGACCCAGTACTTC	once	TRBD2	TRBJ2-5	TRBV6-6
CASSPQGGGDTEAFF	TGTGCCAGCTCACCCCAAGGAGGGGGGGACACTGAAGCTTTCTTT	-	-	TRBJ1-1	TRBV18
CASSPVRGRGNNEQFF	TGTGCCAGCAGCCCCGTTAGGGGGCGCGGGAACAATGAGCAGTTCTTC	-	-	TRBJ2-1	TRBV7-9
CASSQGGTGTEAFF	TGTGCCAGCAGCCAAGGGGGGACAGGAACTGAAGCTTTCTTT	-	TRBD1	TRBJ1-1	TRBV14
CASSPGGGNQPQHF	TGTGCCAGCTCCCCCGGGGGGGGCAATCAGCCCCAGCATTTT	-	-	TRBJ1-5	TRBV18
CASTLGGRGQDNEQFF	TGTGCCAGCACCCTAGGGGGCAGGGGACAGGACAATGAGCAGTTCTTC	-	TRBD1	TRBJ2-1	TRBV28
CASSPVAGPLSSYNEQFF	TGTGCCAGCTCACCCGTCGCGGGACCGCTTAGCTCCTACAATGAGCAGTTCTTC	-	-	TRBJ2-1	TRBV18
CASSLVYRGPHEQYF	TGTGCCAGCAGCTTAGTATACAGGGGGCCCCACGAGCAGTACTTC	-	TRBD1	TRBJ2-7	TRBV7-9